This TCR beta chain was observed in a study of control samples from healthy donors and cancer patients. Sequenced by immunoSEQ multiplex PCR; TCRdb stores in-frame clones only, minus some. The sample holds 100,000 or so clones; about 80% are singletons and the top ten take under 15%. Per the germline V gene, CDR1 is MNHEY and CDR2 is SVGEGT. Trimming removed 6 bases at V and 7 bases at J, with 12 bases between. This CDR3 region has 12 residues. This TCR came from a woman in her 50s in good health. The sequencing input was blood. The J gene is TRBJ1-1, the V gene TRBV6-2 or TRBV6-3; possible D gene TRBD1, 5 bases. The CDR3: CASSQTVIEAFF. Written as DNA, the CDR3 is TGTGCCAGCAGCCAGACAGTGATTGAAGCTTTCTTT.